These 21 T cell receptor beta chains came from one sample sequenced in a study of shared clonotypes between healthy human individuals. Some clones are missing from TCRdb's copy, which holds only in-frame ones; the method was immunoSEQ multiplex PCR. There are about 800,000 clones in the sample; approximately 96% occur only once, and less than 0.25% lies in the top ten. The naive CD8 subset, CD45RO-negative cells positively selected for CCR7, excluded terminally differentiated effector memory CD45RA+ cells. The specimen was naive CD8+ T cells sorted from blood. These receptors were collected from a man aged 30 to 39 in good health.

The V and J genes are TRBV5-6 and TRBJ1-1, with D perhaps TRBD1 (5 bases). CDR1 and CDR2 from the germline V gene are SGHDT and YYEEEE. Trimming removed 6 bases at V and 7 bases at J, with 16 bases between. The CDR3 extends over 13 amino acids. CDR3 residues: CASTLAGEREAFF. CDR3 DNA sequence: TGTGCCAGCACCCTTGCGGGGGAGCGTGAAGCTTTCTTT.

There are a few counts of this clone. CDR3 sequence: CASSYSSDGNTIYF. The CDR3 nucleotides are TGTGCCAGCAGTTACTCCTCTGATGGAAACACCATATATTTT. V and J are TRBV6-5 and TRBJ1-3, with unresolved D. Germline-derived CDR1 and CDR2 are MNHEY and SVGAGI. CDR3 size: 14 residues. With 0 bases removed from V and 3 bases from J, the gap between germline ends came to 6 bases.

The V call is TRBV7-9, the J call TRBJ2-5; 11 positions agree with TRBD2. The V gene's germline CDR1 is SEHNR and CDR2 FQNEAQ (reference sequence). This CDR3 has 17 residues. V dropped 1 base and J dropped 2; count of bases not matched to a gene: 6. CDR3 sequence reads: CASSLVGTSGLQETQYF. CDR3 nucleotide sequence: TGTGCCAGCAGCTTAGTAGGGACTAGCGGCCTACAAGAGACCCAGTACTTC.

This clone was counted a single time. The chain is built from TRBV19 and TRBJ2-1; no firm D call. V was trimmed by 8 bases and J by 4 bases, leaving 15 bases between them. Germline V CDR1 and CDR2: LNHDA, SQIVND (reference sequence). CDR3 length equals 14 residues. CDR3 in amino acids: CASGWQDHYNEQFF. CDR3 nucleotides: TGTGCCAGTGGGTGGCAGGACCATTACAATGAGCAGTTCTTC. Looking up the rest from reference TRBV19 and TRBJ2-1 gives the full variable domain: DGGITQSPKYLFRKEGQNVTLSCEQNLNHDAMYWYRQDPGQGLRLIYYSQIVNDFQKGDIAEGYSVSREKKESFPLTVTSAQKNPTAFYLCASGWQDHYNEQFFGPGTRLTVL.

The V gene is TRBV30, the J gene TRBJ2-1; D is tentatively TRBD1 or TRBD2 (5 bases each). In germline, CDR1 is GTSNPN, CDR2 SVGIG (reference sequence). The CDR3 totals 12 residues. The ends were cut back, 2 bases at V and 8 bases at J, with 10 bases in the middle. CDR3: CAWSRVGDEQFF. CDR3 DNA: TGTGCCTGGAGTCGTGTGGGGGATGAGCAGTTCTTC.

This clone was recorded only once. The chain uses TRBV7-9 and TRBJ2-2; TRBD1 might be the D (6 bases). Trimming stripped 5 bases from V and 5 bases from J, with 15 bases between. CDR3 length: 15 amino acids. Germline assignment: CDR1 SEHNR and CDR2 FQNEAQ (reference sequence). This CDR3 reads CASSPDRMRTGELFF. In DNA form, the CDR3 reads TGTGCCAGCAGCCCAGACAGGATGAGGACCGGGGAGCTGTTTTTT.

The J gene is TRBJ2-1, the V gene TRBV9; 11 bases fit TRBD2. CDR1 is SGDLS and CDR2 is YYNGEE in the germline V gene. The CDR3 sequence is 15 residues long. Trimming at V came to 3 bases and at J to 6 bases, leaving 5 bases not matched to a gene. Here the CDR3 reads CASSAPGTSGNEQFF. CDR3 nucleotides: TGTGCCAGCAGCGCCCCCGGGACTAGCGGCAATGAGCAGTTCTTC. Full variable domain (rest looked up from reference TRBV9 and TRBJ2-1): DSGVTQTPKHLITATGQRVTLRCSPRSGDLSVYWYQQSLDQGLQFLIQYYNGEERAKGNILERFSAQQFPDLHSELNLSSLELGDSALYFCASSAPGTSGNEQFFGPGTRLTVL.

A single count supports this clone. The chain employs TRBV9 and TRBJ2-3; 7 nucleotides match TRBD2. CDR3 length: 15 amino acids. In germline, CDR1 is SGDLS, CDR2 YYNGEE. The J segment lost 3 bases and the V segment lost 3 bases, leaving 7 bases of the junction unmatched. DNA for the CDR3: TGTGCCAGCAGCGCCAGCGGGATGGTTACAGATACGCAGTATTTT. It is translated as CASSASGMVTDTQYF.

This chain connects TRBV7-9 to TRBJ2-7; 7 nucleotides agree with TRBD2. V gave up 8 bases and J gave up 0 bases; unmatched junction bases: 13. Germline CDR1 reads SEHNR; CDR2 reads FQNEAQ (reference sequence). The CDR3 totals 16 residues. DNA of the CDR3: TGTGCCAGCCCACCCTCCGCTAGCGGAAGCTCCTACGAGCAGTACTTC. This gives the protein CASPPSASGSSYEQYF.

The chain links TRBV6-1 to TRBJ2-7; TRBD2 matches at 7 bases. CDR3 length: 17 amino acids. CDR1 and CDR2 (germline): MNHNS, SASEGT. Trimming at V came to 4 bases and at J to 4 bases, leaving 16 bases not matched to a gene. The CDR3 DNA sequence: TGTGCCAGCAGTGGGGTAGCGGGCCAGTCTAGCCCTTACGAGCAGTACTTC. This encodes CASSGVAGQSSPYEQYF.

The DNA for the CDR3 is TGTGCCAGCTCACCCCCCGGGTCCAAGAACACTGAAGCTTTCTTT. Its protein is CASSPPGSKNTEAFF. The rearrangement joins TRBV18 to TRBJ1-1; D gene ambiguous. Germline V CDR1 and CDR2: KGHSH, LQKENI. Trimming removed 3 bases at V and 1 base at J, with 12 bases between. The CDR3 loop spans 15 amino acids.

The chain links TRBV18 to TRBJ1-5; weak D call: TRBD1 (5 bases). CDR1 is KGHSH and CDR2 is LQKENI in the germline V gene. This CDR3 spans 14 amino acids. V lost 2 bases, J lost 3 bases, and 8 bases lay in between. The CDR3 region is CASSPETANQPQHF. The CDR3 DNA is TGTGCCAGCTCACCAGAGACAGCCAATCAGCCCCAGCATTTT.

The chain couples TRBV7-8 to TRBJ2-1; D perhaps matches TRBD2 (6 bases). V dropped 1 base and J dropped 2 bases, with 9 bases sitting between them. Germline lookup yields CDR1 SGHVS and CDR2 FQNEAQ. The CDR3 is 15 residues long. The CDR3, as DNA: TGTGCCAGCAGCTTAGGTGGGAGGCCCTACAATGAGCAGTTCTTC. Its protein product is CASSLGGRPYNEQFF.

To note about this clone: The sample has other DNA sequences that encode this CDR3 too. In DNA form, the CDR3 reads TGTGCCAGCAGCTTAGAAGGAGGCACTGAAGCTTTCTTT. Amino acid sequence: CASSLEGGTEAFF. The chain carries TRBV7-9 and TRBJ1-1, with D uncertain. The CDR3 length is 13 residues. Germline values: CDR1 SEHNR, CDR2 FQNEAQ (reference sequence). Trimming pared 1 base from V and 4 bases from J, leaving 7 bases between. Full variable domain (remainder filled in from reference TRBV7-9 and TRBJ1-1): DTGVSQNPRHKITKRGQNVTFRCDPISEHNRLYWYRQTLGQGPEFLTYFQNEAQLEKSRLLSDRFSAERPKGSFSTLEIQRTEQGDSAMYLCASSLEGGTEAFFGQGTRLTVV.

The rearrangement links TRBV19 to TRBJ2-1, with D perhaps given as TRBD1 or TRBD2 (6 bases each). Per germline, CDR1 LNHDA and CDR2 SQIVND (reference sequence). There are 14 residues in the CDR3. The V and J ends lost 8 bases and 9 bases respectively, with 20 bases between them. CDR3 sequence reads: CASDMTGAPAEQFF. In DNA form, the CDR3 reads TGTGCCAGTGACATGACGGGGGCGCCTGCTGAGCAGTTCTTC.

The chain employs TRBV7-9 and TRBJ1-5; 8 nucleotides agree with TRBD1. V was pared by 6 bases and J by 3 bases, with 7 bases of the junction left unmatched. Per the germline V gene, CDR1 is SEHNR and CDR2 is FQNEAQ (reference sequence). There are 15 residues in the CDR3. The CDR3 loop is CASSSDREINQPQHF. CDR3 in DNA: TGTGCCAGCAGTTCGGACAGGGAAATCAATCAGCCCCAGCATTTT. Based on the CDR3 plus reference TRBV7-9 and TRBJ1-5, the full variable domain is DTGVSQNPRHKITKRGQNVTFRCDPISEHNRLYWYRQTLGQGPEFLTYFQNEAQLEKSRLLSDRFSAERPKGSFSTLEIQRTEQGDSAMYLCASSSDREINQPQHFGDGTRLSIL.

Concerning this clone itself: An end of the junction differs from the germline gene, which may be a read error. The V call is TRBV6-1, the J call TRBJ2-5; D is unclear. From germline, CDR1 is MNHNS and CDR2 SASEGT. The CDR3 has 13 residues. The CDR3 nucleotides read TGTGCCAGCAGGGAAGATATGGGGGAGACCCAGTACTTC. This gives the protein CASREDMGETQYF.

CDR3 sequence reads: CASSVEGRSSYNEQFF. DNA of the CDR3: TGTGCCAGCAGCGTAGAGGGACGGAGCTCCTACAATGAGCAGTTCTTC. This chain uses TRBV9 with TRBJ2-1; D may correspond to TRBD1 or TRBD2 (5 bases each). Germline CDR1 reads SGDLS; CDR2 reads YYNGEE. CDR3 length: 16 residues. The V gene lost 0 bases and the J gene lost 0 bases, with 10 bases spanning the gap.

The V gene is TRBV5-6, the J gene TRBJ2-7, with 7 bases matching TRBD1. The CDR3 is made up of 14 amino acids. V trimming: 2 bases; J trimming: 3 bases; junction bases outside the gene matches: 5. Per the germline V gene, CDR1 is SGHDT and CDR2 is YYEEEE. CDR3 in amino acids: CASSFTGVGYEQYF. DNA of the CDR3: TGTGCCAGCAGCTTTACAGGGGTAGGCTACGAGCAGTACTTC.

The gene calls are TRBV7-9 and TRBJ2-1; 8 positions agree with TRBD2. The germline gives CDR1 SEHNR, CDR2 FQNEAQ (reference sequence). V lost 10 bases, J lost 5 bases, and 7 bases stayed unmatched. The CDR3 length is 13 residues. CDR3 bases: TGTGCCACCGAAAGCGGGAGTCACAATGAGCAGTTCTTC. Its protein is CATESGSHNEQFF.

The genes are TRBV29-1 and TRBJ1-1, with D perhaps TRBD1 (6 bases). V shed 4 bases and J shed 5 bases, with 11 bases lying between them. The CDR3 runs 12 residues. Germline CDR1 and CDR2: SQVTM and ANQGSEA. The CDR3 loop is CSVVLGGTEAFF. CDR3 DNA sequence: TGCAGCGTTGTCTTAGGGGGGACTGAAGCTTTCTTT.